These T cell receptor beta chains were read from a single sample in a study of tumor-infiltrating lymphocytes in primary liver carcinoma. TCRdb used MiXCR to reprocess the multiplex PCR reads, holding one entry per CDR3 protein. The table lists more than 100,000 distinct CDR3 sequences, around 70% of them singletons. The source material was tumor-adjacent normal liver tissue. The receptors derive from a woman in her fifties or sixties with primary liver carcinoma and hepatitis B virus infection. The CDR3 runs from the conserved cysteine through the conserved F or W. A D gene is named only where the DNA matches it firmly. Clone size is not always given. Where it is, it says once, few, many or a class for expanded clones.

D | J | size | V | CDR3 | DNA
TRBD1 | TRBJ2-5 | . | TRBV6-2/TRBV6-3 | CASRPTTGVEETQYF | TGTGCCAGCAGACCTACCACAGGGGTGGAAGAGACTCAGTACTTC
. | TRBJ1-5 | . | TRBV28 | CTGSHRSAVKPQHF | TGTACCGGCAGCCACAGGTCGGCGGTGAAGCCCCAGCATTTT
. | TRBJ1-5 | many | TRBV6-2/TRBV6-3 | CASNQHYPSNQPQHF | TGTGCCAGCAACCAGCACTACCCTAGCAATCAGCCCCAGCATTTT
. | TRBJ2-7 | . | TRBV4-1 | CASSQDNYEQYF | TGCGCCAGCAGCCAAGACAACTACGAGCAGTACTTC
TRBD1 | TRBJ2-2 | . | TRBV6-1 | CTSSTGGSTRELLF | TGTACCAGCAGTACAGGGGGTAGCACCAGGGAGCTGTTATTT
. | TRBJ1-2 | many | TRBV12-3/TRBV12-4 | CANSLRGGRGYTF | TGTGCCAACAGTTTGAGGGGGGGTCGTGGCTACACCTTC
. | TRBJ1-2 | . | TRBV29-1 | CSVEERESYGYTF | TGCAGCGTTGAAGAGAGGGAGAGCTATGGCTACACTTTC
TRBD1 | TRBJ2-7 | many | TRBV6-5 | CASSYSTGGHEQYF | TGTGCCAGCAGTTACTCGACAGGGGGCCACGAGCAGTACTTC
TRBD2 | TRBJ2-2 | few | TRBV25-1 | CASSGTSGTSNTGELFF | TGTGCCAGCAGTGGGACTAGCGGGACCTCGAACACCGGGGAGCTGTTTTTT
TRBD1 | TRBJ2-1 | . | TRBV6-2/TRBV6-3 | CASCYLIGDRGHNEQFF | TGTGCCAGCTGTTATCTTATAGGGGACAGGGGTCACAATGAGCAGTTCTTC
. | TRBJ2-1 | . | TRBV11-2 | CASSMIDHDERFF | TGTGCCAGCAGCATGATCGACCACGATGAGCGGTTCTTC
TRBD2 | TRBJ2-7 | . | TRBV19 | CASRTSVSYEEYF | TGTGCCAGTAGAACTAGCGTCTCCTACGAGGAGTACTTC
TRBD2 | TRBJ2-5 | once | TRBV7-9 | CASSFMAGGSGETQYF | TGTGCCAGCAGCTTTATGGCGGGAGGATCGGGAGAGACTCAGTACTTC
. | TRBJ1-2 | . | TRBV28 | CASSLRGYGHTF | TGTGCCAGCAGTTTACGGGGGTATGGCCACACCTTC
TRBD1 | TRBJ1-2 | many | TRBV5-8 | CASSFRRGQGAHGYTF | TGTGCCAGCAGCTTTCGTCGGGGCCAGGGGGCGCACGGCTACACCTTC
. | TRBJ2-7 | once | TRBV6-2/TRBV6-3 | CTRSKGGYEQYF | TGTACCAGGAGTAAGGGCGGTTACGAGCAGTACTTC
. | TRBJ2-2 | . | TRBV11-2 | CPSSLEWTGELFF | TGCCCCAGCAGCTTAGAGTGGACTGGGGAGCTGTTTTTT
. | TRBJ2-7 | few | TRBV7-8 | CASSALLLSPEQYF | TGTGCCAGCAGCGCCCTCCTGTTGTCCCCCGAGCAGTACTTC
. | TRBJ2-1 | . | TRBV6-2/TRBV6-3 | CACRVTAGNEQFF | TGTGCCTGCAGGGTGACTGCAGGCAATGAGCAGTTCTTC
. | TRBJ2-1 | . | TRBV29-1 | CSVEGTDYSEQFF | TGCAGCGTTGAAGGGACTGACTACAGTGAGCAGTTCTTC
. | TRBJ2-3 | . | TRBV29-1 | CSVLRGVGGPDTQYF | TGCAGCGTTCTCAGAGGTGTTGGGGGCCCAGACACGCAGTATTTT
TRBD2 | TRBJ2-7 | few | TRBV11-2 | CASSLVAGNTYELYF | TGCGCCAGCAGCTTAGTAGCGGGGAACACTTACGAGCTGTACTTC
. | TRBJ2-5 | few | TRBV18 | CAGSRALFAETQYF | TGTGCCGGCTCACGTGCCCTATTTGCGGAGACCCAGTACTTC
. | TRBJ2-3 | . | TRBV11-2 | CASSTEQGSGLDTQYF | TGTGCCAGCAGCACAGAACAGGGTAGTGGTTTAGATACGCAGTATTTT
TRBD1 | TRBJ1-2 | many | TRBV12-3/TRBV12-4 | CASSYGQGGGYTF | TGTGCCAGCAGTTACGGACAGGGAGGAGGCTACACCTTC
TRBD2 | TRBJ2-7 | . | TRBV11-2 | CAINQIAGVGEQYF | TGTGCCATCAACCAAATAGCGGGAGTGGGCGAGCAGTACTTC
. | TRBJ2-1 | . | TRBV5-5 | CASSQRGLYSSERFF | TGCGCCAGCAGCCAAAGGGGACTTTATTCTAGTGAGCGGTTCTTC
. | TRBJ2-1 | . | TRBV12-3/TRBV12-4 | CASNRTNGSSYNEQFF | TGTGCCAGCAACCGTACTAACGGAAGCTCCTACAATGAGCAGTTCTTC
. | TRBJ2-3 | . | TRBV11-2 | CANSSLWALCMSTDTQYF | TGTGCCAACAGCTCTCTGTGGGCACTTTGCATGTCCACAGATACGCAGTATTTT
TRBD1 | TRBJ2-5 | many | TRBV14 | CASSNRDRAQETQYF | TGTGCCAGCAGCAACCGGGACAGGGCACAAGAGACCCAGTACTTC
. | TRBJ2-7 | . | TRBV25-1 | CASIKVGPSYQQYF | TGTGCCAGCATCAAGGTAGGCCCGTCCTACCAGCAGTACTTC
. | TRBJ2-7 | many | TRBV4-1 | CASSQELGSYEQYF | TGCGCCAGCAGCCAAGAACTGGGAAGCTACGAGCAGTACTTC
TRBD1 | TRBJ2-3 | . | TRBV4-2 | CASIRGIPGQRRDMQYF | TGTGCCAGCATCCGGGGCATCCCGGGACAGAGGAGAGATATGCAGTATTTT
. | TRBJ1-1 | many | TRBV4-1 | CASSRARETEAFF | TGCGCCAGCAGCCGCGCCAGGGAGACTGAAGCTTTCTTT
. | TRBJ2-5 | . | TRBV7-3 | CTSRKSPSETQYF | TGTACCAGCAGAAAAAGCCCGAGCGAGACCCAGTACTTC
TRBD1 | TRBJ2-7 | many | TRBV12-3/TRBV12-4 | CASRPRDRLYEQYF | TGTGCCAGCAGGCCGCGGGACAGGCTCTACGAGCAGTACTTC
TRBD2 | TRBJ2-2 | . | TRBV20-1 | CSAISGRGAQTGELFF | TGCAGTGCTATTAGCGGGAGAGGGGCCCAGACCGGGGAGCTGTTTTTT
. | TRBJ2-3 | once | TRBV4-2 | CTSSQGAILSTDTQYF | TGTACCAGCAGCCAAGGAGCCATACTTAGCACAGACACGCAGTATTTT
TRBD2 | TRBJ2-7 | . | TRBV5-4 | CLMTSGRALDSYEQYF | TGTCTGATGACTAGCGGGCGGGCCTTGGACTCCTACGAGCAGTACTTC
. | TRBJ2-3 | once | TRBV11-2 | CASSLILAGDTDTRYF | TGTGCCAGCAGCTTAATATTGGCGGGGGACACAGATACGCGTTATTTC
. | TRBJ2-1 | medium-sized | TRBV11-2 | CASSLWGTYNEQFF | TGTGCCAGCAGCTTATGGGGGACCTACAATGAGCAGTTCTTC
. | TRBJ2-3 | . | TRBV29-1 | CSASAGGPCDTQYF | TGCAGCGCCTCAGCTGGAGGGCCATGTGATACGCAGTATTTT
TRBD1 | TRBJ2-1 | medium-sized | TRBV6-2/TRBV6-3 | CASSYSMLTGGNEQFF | TGTGCCAGCAGTTACTCGATGTTGACAGGGGGTAATGAGCAGTTCTTC